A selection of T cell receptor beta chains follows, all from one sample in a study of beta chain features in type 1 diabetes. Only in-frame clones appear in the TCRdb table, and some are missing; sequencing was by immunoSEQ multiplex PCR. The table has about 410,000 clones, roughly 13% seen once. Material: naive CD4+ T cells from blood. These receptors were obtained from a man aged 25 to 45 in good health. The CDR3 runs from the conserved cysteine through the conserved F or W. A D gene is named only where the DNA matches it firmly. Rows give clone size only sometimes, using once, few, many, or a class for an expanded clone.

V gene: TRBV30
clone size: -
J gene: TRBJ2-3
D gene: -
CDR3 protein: CAWSVRAGGTSTDTQYF
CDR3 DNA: TGTGCCTGGAGTGTACGCGCTGGCGGGACCAGCACAGATACGCAGTATTTT

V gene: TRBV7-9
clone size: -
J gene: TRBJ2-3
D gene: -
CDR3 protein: CASSLSGDTQYF
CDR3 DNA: TGTGCCAGCAGCTTATCGGGAGATACGCAGTATTTT

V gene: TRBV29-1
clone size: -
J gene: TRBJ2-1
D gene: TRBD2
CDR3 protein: CSVEKNSGMFGEQFF
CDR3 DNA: TGCAGCGTTGAAAAAAATAGCGGGATGTTTGGCGAGCAGTTCTTC

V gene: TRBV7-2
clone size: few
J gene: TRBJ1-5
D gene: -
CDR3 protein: CASSSYSNQPQHF
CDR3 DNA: TGTGCCAGCAGCTCCTATAGCAATCAGCCCCAGCATTTT

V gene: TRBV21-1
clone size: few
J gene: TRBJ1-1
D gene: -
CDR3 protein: CASRVEAFF
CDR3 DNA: TGTGCCAGCAGGGTTGAAGCTTTCTTT

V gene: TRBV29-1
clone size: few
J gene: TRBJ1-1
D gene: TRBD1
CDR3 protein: CSGKGRQGGTEAFF
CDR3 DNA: TGCAGCGGGAAGGGCCGACAGGGTGGCACTGAAGCTTTCTTT

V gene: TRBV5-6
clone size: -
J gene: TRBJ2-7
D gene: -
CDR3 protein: CASSFLEVGREQYF
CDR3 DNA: TGTGCCAGCAGCTTTCTGGAGGTCGGCCGCGAGCAGTACTTC

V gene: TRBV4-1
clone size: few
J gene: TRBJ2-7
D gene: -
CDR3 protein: CASSQAPGAAWTGYEQYF
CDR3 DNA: TGCGCCAGCAGCCAAGCCCCTGGGGCTGCCTGGACTGGCTACGAGCAGTACTTC

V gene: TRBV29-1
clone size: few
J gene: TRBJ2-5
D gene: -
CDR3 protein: CSVDHRSQETQYF
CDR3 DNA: TGCAGCGTTGACCACAGAAGTCAAGAGACCCAGTACTTC

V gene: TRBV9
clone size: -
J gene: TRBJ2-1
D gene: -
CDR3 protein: CASSVGDLSYNEQFF
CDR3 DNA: TGTGCCAGCAGCGTAGGTGACTTGTCCTACAATGAGCAGTTCTTC

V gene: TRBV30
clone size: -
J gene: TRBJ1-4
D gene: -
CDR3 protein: CAWRKGRGEKLFF
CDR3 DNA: TGTGCCTGGAGAAAAGGGAGAGGGGAAAAACTGTTTTTT

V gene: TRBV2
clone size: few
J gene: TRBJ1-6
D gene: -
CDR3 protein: CASNPDGEPLYNSPLHF
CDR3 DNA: TGTGCCAGCAACCCGGACGGGGAACCCCTTTATAATTCACCCCTCCACTTT

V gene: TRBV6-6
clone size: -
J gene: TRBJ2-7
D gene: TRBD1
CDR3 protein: CASSSTTSDRGKYF
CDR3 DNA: TGTGCCAGCAGTTCTACCACTTCCGACAGGGGAAAGTACTTC

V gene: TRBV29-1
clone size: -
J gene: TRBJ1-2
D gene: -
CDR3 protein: CSVVRVDGYTF
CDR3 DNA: TGCAGCGTTGTGAGGGTGGACGGCTACACCTTC

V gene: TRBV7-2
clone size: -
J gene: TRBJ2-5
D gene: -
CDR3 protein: CASSTPPGAGETQYF
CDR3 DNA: TGTGCCAGCAGCACACCACCGGGGGCCGGGGAGACCCAGTACTTC

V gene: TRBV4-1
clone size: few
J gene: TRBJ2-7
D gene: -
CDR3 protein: CASSQAAGPYEQYF
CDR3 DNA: TGCGCCAGCAGCCAAGCGGCGGGACCCTACGAGCAGTACTTC

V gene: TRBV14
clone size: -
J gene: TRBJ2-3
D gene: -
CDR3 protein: CASSQWIGDSGTDTQYF
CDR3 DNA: TGTGCCAGCAGCCAATGGATCGGGGATAGCGGCACAGATACGCAGTATTTT

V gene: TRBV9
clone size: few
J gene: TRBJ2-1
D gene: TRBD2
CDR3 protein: CASSPRTSGNEQFF
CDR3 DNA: TGTGCCAGCAGCCCTCGGACTAGCGGCAATGAGCAGTTCTTC

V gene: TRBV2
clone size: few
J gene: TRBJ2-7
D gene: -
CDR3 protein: CASWHSVRDEQYF
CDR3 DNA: TGTGCCAGTTGGCACTCTGTGCGGGACGAGCAGTACTTC

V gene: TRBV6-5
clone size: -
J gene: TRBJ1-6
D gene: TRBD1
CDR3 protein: CASSADRPWNSPLHF
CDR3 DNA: TGTGCCAGCAGTGCGGACAGGCCTTGGAATTCACCCCTCCACTTT

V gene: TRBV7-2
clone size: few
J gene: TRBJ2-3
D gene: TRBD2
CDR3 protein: CASSSGTSGSDTQYF
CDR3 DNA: TGTGCCAGCAGCTCCGGGACTAGCGGGAGTGATACGCAGTATTTT

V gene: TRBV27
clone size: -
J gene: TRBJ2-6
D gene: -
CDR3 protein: CASSSTGSGANVLTF
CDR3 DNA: TGTGCCAGCAGCTCTACAGGGTCTGGGGCCAACGTCCTGACTTTC

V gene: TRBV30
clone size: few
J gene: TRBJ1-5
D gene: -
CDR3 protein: CACPHGDSNQPQHF
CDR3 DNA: TGTGCCTGCCCCCACGGGGATAGCAATCAGCCCCAGCATTTT

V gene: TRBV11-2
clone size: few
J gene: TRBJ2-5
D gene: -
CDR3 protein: CASSLEELQETQYF
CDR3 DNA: TGTGCCAGCAGCTTAGAGGAGCTTCAAGAGACCCAGTACTTC

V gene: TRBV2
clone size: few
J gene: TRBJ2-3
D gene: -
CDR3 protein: CASSELPDTQYF
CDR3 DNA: TGTGCCAGCAGTGAATTGCCAGATACGCAGTATTTT

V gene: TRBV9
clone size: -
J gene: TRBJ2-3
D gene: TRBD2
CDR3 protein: CASSVDTSGGVRDTQYF
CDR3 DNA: TGTGCCAGCAGCGTAGATACTAGCGGGGGGGTGCGAGATACGCAGTATTTT

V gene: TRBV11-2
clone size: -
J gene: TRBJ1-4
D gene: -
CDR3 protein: CASSGQRGRGEKLFF
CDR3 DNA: TGTGCCAGCAGCGGCCAAAGGGGGAGAGGTGAAAAACTGTTTTTT

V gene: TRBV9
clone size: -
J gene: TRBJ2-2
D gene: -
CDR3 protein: CASSVAIQAGELFF
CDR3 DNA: TGTGCCAGCAGCGTAGCGATACAGGCCGGGGAGCTGTTTTTT